The rows below give T cell receptor beta chains drawn from one sample of a study of blood T cell repertoires in COVID-19. The protocol was immunoSEQ multiplex PCR, while the TCRdb copy is restricted to in-frame clones and leaves out a portion. The sample lists approximately 69,000 clones, more than 80% occurring once. The sample taken for sequencing was peripheral blood. These receptors were taken from a man aged 50 or older with COVID-19, enrolled during active disease. The CDR3 runs from the conserved cysteine through the conserved F or W. Fields, in order: clone size, J gene, V gene, D gene, CDR3 DNA, CDR3 protein. A D gene is named only where the DNA matches it firmly. Rows may omit the clone size; those that give it use once, few, many or a size class.

clone size: NA; J gene: TRBJ1-5; V gene: TRBV2; D gene: NA; CDR3 DNA: TGTGCCAGCAGTGATTTCCGGCAGGGGTATAGCAATCAGCCCCAGCATTTT; CDR3 protein: CASSDFRQGYSNQPQHF
clone size: NA; J gene: TRBJ1-4; V gene: TRBV4-3; D gene: NA; CDR3 DNA: TGCGCCAGCAGCCTTAGGCAGGGATCCTACGAAAAACTGTTTTTT; CDR3 protein: CASSLRQGSYEKLFF
clone size: NA; J gene: TRBJ1-2; V gene: TRBV4-3; D gene: NA; CDR3 DNA: TGCGCCAGCAGCTCAAACTTAGGGGACTATGGCTACACCTTC; CDR3 protein: CASSSNLGDYGYTF
clone size: few; J gene: TRBJ1-2; V gene: TRBV30; D gene: NA; CDR3 DNA: TGTGCCTGGAGGGATCAGGGTTTCTATGGCTACACCTTC; CDR3 protein: CAWRDQGFYGYTF
clone size: NA; J gene: TRBJ2-5; V gene: TRBV5-6; D gene: TRBD2; CDR3 DNA: TGTGCCAGCAGCTCCGACACCGGACTAGTTGGGGAGACCCAGTACTTC; CDR3 protein: CASSSDTGLVGETQYF
clone size: NA; J gene: TRBJ2-1; V gene: TRBV3-1/TRBV3-2; D gene: TRBD2; CDR3 DNA: TGTGCCAGCAGCCAAGTACGGGGGGGCAATGAGCAGTTCTTC; CDR3 protein: CASSQVRGGNEQFF
clone size: NA; J gene: TRBJ2-2; V gene: TRBV7-3; D gene: TRBD2; CDR3 DNA: TGTGCCAGCAGCTTACTAGCGGGGGATGGGACCGGGGAGCTGTTTTTT; CDR3 protein: CASSLLAGDGTGELFF
clone size: NA; J gene: TRBJ2-3; V gene: TRBV2; D gene: TRBD2; CDR3 DNA: TGTGCCAGCAGCAGGACTAGCGGGGGGTTGGGCACAGATACGCAGTATTTT; CDR3 protein: CASSRTSGGLGTDTQYF
clone size: NA; J gene: TRBJ1-6; V gene: TRBV2; D gene: TRBD1; CDR3 DNA: TGTGCCAGCAGTTTCGCCCAGGGGGGAAATAATTCACCCCTCCACTTT; CDR3 protein: CASSFAQGGNNSPLHF
clone size: NA; J gene: TRBJ2-5; V gene: TRBV10-2; D gene: TRBD2; CDR3 DNA: TGCGCCAGCAGTGATTTGGCGACTAGCGGGCCGAGAGAGACCCAGTACTTC; CDR3 protein: CASSDLATSGPRETQYF
clone size: NA; J gene: TRBJ1-6; V gene: TRBV4-3; D gene: TRBD1; CDR3 DNA: TGCGCCAGCAGCCAAGCACAGGGGGGGATCAATTCACCCCTCCACTTT; CDR3 protein: CASSQAQGGINSPLHF
clone size: NA; J gene: TRBJ2-2; V gene: TRBV18; D gene: NA; CDR3 DNA: TGTGCCAGCTCCCAAGTAGGAGGGCTCGGGACCGGGGAGCTGTTTTTT; CDR3 protein: CASSQVGGLGTGELFF
clone size: once; J gene: TRBJ1-5; V gene: TRBV19; D gene: NA; CDR3 DNA: TGTGCCAGTAGTATGGGGTCGACAGGATCCCGATGGAGCAATCAGCCCCAGCATTTT; CDR3 protein: CASSMGSTGSRWSNQPQHF
clone size: NA; J gene: TRBJ1-1; V gene: TRBV5-5; D gene: NA; CDR3 DNA: TGTGCCAGCACCACCCACCTTGGGCTGAACACTGAAGCTTTCTTT; CDR3 protein: CASTTHLGLNTEAFF
clone size: NA; J gene: TRBJ2-6; V gene: TRBV7-6; D gene: NA; CDR3 DNA: TGTGCCAGCAGCCGATCACTGGGCCATTCTCCTGGGGCCAACGTCCTGACTTTC; CDR3 protein: CASSRSLGHSPGANVLTF
clone size: few; J gene: TRBJ2-5; V gene: TRBV6-5; D gene: NA; CDR3 DNA: TGTGCCAGCACGGACAGTGTTAAAAAAGAGACCCAGTACTTC; CDR3 protein: CASTDSVKKETQYF
clone size: NA; J gene: TRBJ2-7; V gene: TRBV12-3/TRBV12-4; D gene: NA; CDR3 DNA: TGTGCCAGCAGGCGCGCCTACGAGCAGTACTTC; CDR3 protein: CASRRAYEQYF
clone size: once; J gene: TRBJ2-3; V gene: TRBV5-6; D gene: TRBD2; CDR3 DNA: TGTGCCAGCACAATCTCGGGGGGGCCCCAGGATACGCAGTATTTT; CDR3 protein: CASTISGGPQDTQYF
clone size: once; J gene: TRBJ2-2; V gene: TRBV13; D gene: TRBD1; CDR3 DNA: TGTGCCAGCAGCTTATCTGCAGGGGGCGTCACCGGGGAGCTGTTTTTT; CDR3 protein: CASSLSAGGVTGELFF
clone size: NA; J gene: TRBJ1-1; V gene: TRBV14; D gene: NA; CDR3 DNA: TGTGCCAGCAGCCTAAGCCACCTGAACACTGAAGCTTTCTTT; CDR3 protein: CASSLSHLNTEAFF
clone size: NA; J gene: TRBJ2-3; V gene: TRBV5-1; D gene: NA; CDR3 DNA: TGCGCCAGCAGCTTGGGACAGGAGGCAGATACGCAGTATTTT; CDR3 protein: CASSLGQEADTQYF
clone size: many; J gene: TRBJ2-2; V gene: TRBV18; D gene: NA; CDR3 DNA: TGTGCCAGCTCACTCGAAAGGGGTAACACCGGGGAGCTGTTTTTT; CDR3 protein: CASSLERGNTGELFF
clone size: NA; J gene: TRBJ2-1; V gene: TRBV2; D gene: NA; CDR3 DNA: TGTGCCAGCAGTGCTTACAATGAGCAGTTCTTC; CDR3 protein: CASSAYNEQFF
clone size: NA; J gene: TRBJ1-6; V gene: TRBV5-1; D gene: TRBD1; CDR3 DNA: TGCGCCAGCAGGGATGACAGGGCCTCCTATAATTCACCCCTCCACTTT; CDR3 protein: CASRDDRASYNSPLHF
clone size: NA; J gene: TRBJ2-2; V gene: TRBV11-2; D gene: NA; CDR3 DNA: TGTGCCAGCAGCCTCCGGCAGGGTGGTACCGGGGAGCTGTTTTTT; CDR3 protein: CASSLRQGGTGELFF
clone size: NA; J gene: TRBJ1-5; V gene: TRBV19; D gene: NA; CDR3 DNA: TGTGCCAGTAGTATAGACCCGCCAGGTTTTGGCAATCAGCCCCAGCATTTT; CDR3 protein: CASSIDPPGFGNQPQHF
clone size: NA; J gene: TRBJ1-2; V gene: TRBV27; D gene: TRBD1; CDR3 DNA: TGTGCCAGCAGAGAGACAGGGTTTTTCTATGGCTACACCTTC; CDR3 protein: CASRETGFFYGYTF
clone size: NA; J gene: TRBJ2-2; V gene: TRBV15; D gene: TRBD1; CDR3 DNA: TGTGCCACCAGCAGAGCAGGACAGGGGGCAGGCACCGGGGAGCTGTTTTTT; CDR3 protein: CATSRAGQGAGTGELFF
clone size: few; J gene: TRBJ2-7; V gene: TRBV9; D gene: NA; CDR3 DNA: TGTGCCAGCAGCGTCGACCCTCAGGGTGGCTACGAGCAGTACTTC; CDR3 protein: CASSVDPQGGYEQYF
clone size: NA; J gene: TRBJ2-7; V gene: TRBV7-2; D gene: NA; CDR3 DNA: TGTGCCAGCAGCTTGGAGAACGAGCAGTACTTC; CDR3 protein: CASSLENEQYF
clone size: NA; J gene: TRBJ2-1; V gene: TRBV4-1; D gene: TRBD2; CDR3 DNA: TGCGCCAGCAGCCTCCGCTGGGGACTAGCGGGGGGTCAGGGGTATGAGCAGTTCTTC; CDR3 protein: CASSLRWGLAGGQGYEQFF
clone size: NA; J gene: TRBJ1-1; V gene: TRBV6-1; D gene: NA; CDR3 DNA: TGTGCCAGCAGTGAAGCTACAGGCTTGAACACTGAAGCTTTCTTT; CDR3 protein: CASSEATGLNTEAFF
clone size: NA; J gene: TRBJ2-7; V gene: TRBV18; D gene: TRBD1; CDR3 DNA: TGTGCCAGCTCACCCGGGACAGGCGATCTAATCTACGAGCAGTACTTC; CDR3 protein: CASSPGTGDLIYEQYF
clone size: NA; J gene: TRBJ2-1; V gene: TRBV15; D gene: TRBD2; CDR3 DNA: TGTGCCACCAGCCGCGGGACTAGCGGGGGGAGCTCCTACAATGAGCAGTTCTTC; CDR3 protein: CATSRGTSGGSSYNEQFF
clone size: NA; J gene: TRBJ2-3; V gene: TRBV6-2/TRBV6-3; D gene: TRBD2; CDR3 DNA: TGTGCCAGCAGTTACCCACCGGGACTAGCGGGGGGTGCCACAGATACGCAGTATTTT; CDR3 protein: CASSYPPGLAGGATDTQYF